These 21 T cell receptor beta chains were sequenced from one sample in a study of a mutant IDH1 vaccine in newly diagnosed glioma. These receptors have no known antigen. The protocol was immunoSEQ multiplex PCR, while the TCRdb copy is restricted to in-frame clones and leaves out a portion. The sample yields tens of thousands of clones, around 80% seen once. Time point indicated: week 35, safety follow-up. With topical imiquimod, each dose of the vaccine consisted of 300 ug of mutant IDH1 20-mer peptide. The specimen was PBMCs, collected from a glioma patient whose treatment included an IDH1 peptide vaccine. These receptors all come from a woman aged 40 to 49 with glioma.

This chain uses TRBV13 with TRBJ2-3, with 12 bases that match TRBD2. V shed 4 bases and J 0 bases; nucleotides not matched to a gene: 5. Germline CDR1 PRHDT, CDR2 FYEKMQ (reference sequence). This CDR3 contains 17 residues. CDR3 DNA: TGTGCCAGCAGCTCCCGGACTAGCGGGGATAGCACAGATACGCAGTATTTT. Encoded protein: CASSSRTSGDSTDTQYF.

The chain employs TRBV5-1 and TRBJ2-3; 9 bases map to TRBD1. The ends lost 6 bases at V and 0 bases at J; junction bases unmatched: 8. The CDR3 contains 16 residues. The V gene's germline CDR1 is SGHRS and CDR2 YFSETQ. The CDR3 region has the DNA TGCGCCAGCACCCTAGATGGACAGGGGAGCACAGATACGCAGTATTTT. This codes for CASTLDGQGSTDTQYF.

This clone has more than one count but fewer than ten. In DNA, the CDR3 is TGTGCCTGGAGTCCCGGGACATCCATGTCGGCGAGAGTGGCCCAGTACTTC. Its protein product is CAWSPGTSMSARVAQYF. The chain has TRBV30 and TRBJ2-5; possibly TRBD1 for D (6 bases). This CDR3 spans 17 amino acids. Trimming removed 2 bases from V and 9 bases from J, with 28 bases in between. Germline V gene sequence: CDR1 GTSNPN, CDR2 SVGIG (reference sequence).

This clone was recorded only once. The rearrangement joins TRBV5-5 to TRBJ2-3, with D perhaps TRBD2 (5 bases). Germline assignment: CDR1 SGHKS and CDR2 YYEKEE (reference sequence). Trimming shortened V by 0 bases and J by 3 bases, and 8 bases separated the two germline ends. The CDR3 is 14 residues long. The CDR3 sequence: CASSLAPGTDTQYF. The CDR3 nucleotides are TGTGCCAGCAGCTTGGCCCCGGGGACAGATACGCAGTATTTT.

As DNA, the CDR3 is TGTGCCAGCAGCCCGGCCGGGACAGAGAACACTGAAGCTTTCTTT. It translates to CASSPAGTENTEAFF. V usage is TRBV6-6 and J usage is TRBJ1-1; 7 bases match TRBD1. The germline V gene has CDR1 MNHNY and CDR2 SVGAGI (reference sequence). The CDR3 has 15 residues. V lost 6 bases and J lost 1; bases outside the gene matches: 8.

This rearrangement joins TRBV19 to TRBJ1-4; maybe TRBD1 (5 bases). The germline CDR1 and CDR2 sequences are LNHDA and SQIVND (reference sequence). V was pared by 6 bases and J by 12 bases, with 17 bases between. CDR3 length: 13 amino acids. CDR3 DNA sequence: TGTGCCAGTAGCCAGGGTGCGGTGAGAGAACTGTTTTTT. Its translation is CASSQGAVRELFF.

The CDR3 protein is CASSLVTGGTNQPQHF. The CDR3 DNA reads TGTGCCAGTAGTCTCGTGACAGGGGGCACCAATCAGCCCCAGCATTTT. The chain employs TRBV19 and TRBJ1-5, with 10 bases fitting TRBD1. With V trimmed by 5 bases and J by 3 bases, 7 bases remained unmatched. The V gene's germline CDR1 is LNHDA and CDR2 SQIVND (reference sequence). There are 16 residues in the CDR3.

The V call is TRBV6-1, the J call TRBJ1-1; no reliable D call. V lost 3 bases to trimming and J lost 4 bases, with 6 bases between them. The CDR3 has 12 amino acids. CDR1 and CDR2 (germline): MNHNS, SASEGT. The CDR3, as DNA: TGTGCCAGCAGTGATTGGGGCACTGAAGCTTTCTTT. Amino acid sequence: CASSDWGTEAFF.

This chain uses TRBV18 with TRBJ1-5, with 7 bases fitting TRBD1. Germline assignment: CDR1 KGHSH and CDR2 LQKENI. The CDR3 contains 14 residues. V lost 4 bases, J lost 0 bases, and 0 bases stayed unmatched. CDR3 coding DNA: TGTGCCAGCTCACGGACAGGTAGCAATCAGCCCCAGCATTTT. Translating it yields CASSRTGSNQPQHF. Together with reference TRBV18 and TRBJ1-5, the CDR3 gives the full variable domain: NAGVMQNPRHLVRRRGQEARLRCSPMKGHSHVYWYRQLPEEGLKFMVYLQKENIIDESGMPKERFSAEFPKEGPSILRIQQVVRGDSAAYFCASSRTGSNQPQHFGDGTRLSIL.

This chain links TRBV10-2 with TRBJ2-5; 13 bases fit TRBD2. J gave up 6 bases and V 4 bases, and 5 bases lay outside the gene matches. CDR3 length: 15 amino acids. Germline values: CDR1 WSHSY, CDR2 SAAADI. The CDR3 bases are TGCGCCAGCAGTGTACTAGCGGGGGGGCCTAAGACCCAGTACTTC. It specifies CASSVLAGGPKTQYF.

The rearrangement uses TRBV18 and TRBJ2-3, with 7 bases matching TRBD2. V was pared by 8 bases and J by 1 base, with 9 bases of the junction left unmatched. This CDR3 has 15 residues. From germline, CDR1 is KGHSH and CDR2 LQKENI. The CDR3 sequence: CASPGPAGGTDTQYF. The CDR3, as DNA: TGTGCCAGCCCAGGCCCGGCGGGGGGCACAGATACGCAGTATTTT.

This chain's CDR3 is CASSLAVAGGFTDTQYF. CDR3 sequence (DNA): TGCGCCAGCAGCTTGGCTGTAGCGGGGGGTTTCACAGATACGCAGTATTTT. V gene TRBV5-1 combines with J gene TRBJ2-3; 10 bases are shared with TRBD2. The CDR3 is 17 residues long. Germline lookup yields CDR1 SGHRS and CDR2 YFSETQ. With 0 bases clipped from V and 2 bases from J, the junction kept 6 bases outside the gene matches.

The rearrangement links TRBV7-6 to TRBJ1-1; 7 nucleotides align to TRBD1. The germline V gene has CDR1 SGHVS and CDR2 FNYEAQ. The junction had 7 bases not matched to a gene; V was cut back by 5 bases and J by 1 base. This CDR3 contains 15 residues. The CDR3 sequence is CASSTGYRGNTEAFF. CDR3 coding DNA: TGTGCCAGCAGCACAGGGTACAGGGGGAACACTGAAGCTTTCTTT. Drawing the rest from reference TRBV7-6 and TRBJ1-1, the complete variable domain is GAGVSQSPRYKVTKRGQDVALRCDPISGHVSLYWYRQALGQGPEFLTYFNYEAQQDKSGLPNDRFSAERPEGSISTLTIQRTEQRDSAMYRCASSTGYRGNTEAFFGQGTRLTVV.

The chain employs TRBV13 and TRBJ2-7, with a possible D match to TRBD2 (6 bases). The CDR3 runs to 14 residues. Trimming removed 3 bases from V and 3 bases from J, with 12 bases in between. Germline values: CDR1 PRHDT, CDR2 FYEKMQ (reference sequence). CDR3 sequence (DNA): TGTGCCAGCAGCTTCGCCGACGGGGGCTACGAGCAGTACTTC. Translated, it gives CASSFADGGYEQYF. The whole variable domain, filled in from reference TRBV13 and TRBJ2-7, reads AAGVIQSPRHLIKEKRETATLKCYPIPRHDTVYWYQQGPGQDPQFLISFYEKMQSDKGSIPDRFSAQQFSDYHSELNMSSLELGDSALYFCASSFADGGYEQYFGPGTRLTVT.

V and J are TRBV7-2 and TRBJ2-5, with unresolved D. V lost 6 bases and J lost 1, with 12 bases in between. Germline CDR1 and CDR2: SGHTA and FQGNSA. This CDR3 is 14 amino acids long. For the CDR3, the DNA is TGTGCCAGCAGTACTCTTGAAATCCAAGAGACCCAGTACTTC. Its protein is CASSTLEIQETQYF.

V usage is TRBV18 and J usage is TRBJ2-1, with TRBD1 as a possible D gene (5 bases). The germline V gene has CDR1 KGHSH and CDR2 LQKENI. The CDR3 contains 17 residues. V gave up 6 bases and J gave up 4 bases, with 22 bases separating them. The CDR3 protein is CASSQMPNRPLYNEQFF. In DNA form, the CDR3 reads TGTGCCAGCTCCCAAATGCCCAACAGGCCTCTGTACAATGAGCAGTTCTTC.

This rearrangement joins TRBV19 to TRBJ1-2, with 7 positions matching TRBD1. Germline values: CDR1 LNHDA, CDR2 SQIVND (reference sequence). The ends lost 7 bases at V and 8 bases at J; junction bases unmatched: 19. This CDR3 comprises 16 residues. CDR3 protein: CASTFLPGQTMEGYTF. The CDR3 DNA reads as TGTGCCAGTACCTTTCTACCGGGACAGACGATGGAGGGCTACACCTTC.

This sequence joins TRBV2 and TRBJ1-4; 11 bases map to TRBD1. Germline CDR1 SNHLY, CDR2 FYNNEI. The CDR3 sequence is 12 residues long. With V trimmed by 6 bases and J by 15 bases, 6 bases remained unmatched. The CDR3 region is CASSGTGGLVFF. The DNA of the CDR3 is TGTGCCAGCAGCGGGACAGGGGGTCTCGTGTTTTTT.

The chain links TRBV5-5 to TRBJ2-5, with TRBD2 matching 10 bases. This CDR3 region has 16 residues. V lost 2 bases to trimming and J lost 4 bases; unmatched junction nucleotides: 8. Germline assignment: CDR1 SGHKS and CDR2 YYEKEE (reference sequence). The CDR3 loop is CASSFSGASGGETQYF. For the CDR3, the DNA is TGTGCCAGCAGCTTCTCAGGGGCTAGCGGGGGAGAGACCCAGTACTTC.

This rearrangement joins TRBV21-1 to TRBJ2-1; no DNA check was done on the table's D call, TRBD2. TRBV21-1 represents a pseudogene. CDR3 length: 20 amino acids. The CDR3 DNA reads TGTGCCAGCAGCTACCCCGGGACTAGCGGGCGGCGCCCCCGTGCTTTAGAGCAGTTCTTC. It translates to CASSYPGTSGRRPRALEQFF.

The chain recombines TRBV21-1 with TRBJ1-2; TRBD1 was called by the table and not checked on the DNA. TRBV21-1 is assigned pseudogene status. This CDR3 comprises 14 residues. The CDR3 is CASSDRDRDYGYTF. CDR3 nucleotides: TGTGCCAGCAGCGATCGGGACAGGGACTATGGCTACACCTTC.